Listed below are T cell receptor beta chains from one sample, sequenced in a study of cytomegalovirus exposure and HLA in healthy donors. Generated by immunoSEQ multiplex PCR, the TCRdb table keeps only in-frame clones and is missing some. The table shows over 85,000 clones, with roughly four fifths occurring only once. Sequenced input: PBMCs. Receptors originate from a male donor in good health and CMV-seropositive. Each CDR3 is given with its conserved first and last residue. A D gene is named only where the DNA matches it firmly. Part of the rows lack a size; the others show once, few, many or a class for expanded clones.

V gene,J gene,D gene,clone size,CDR3 protein,CDR3 DNA
TRBV5-8,TRBJ1-2,TRBD1,-,CASSGGQGISPYGYTF,TGTGCCAGCAGCGGGGGACAGGGGATCTCTCCCTATGGCTACACCTTC
TRBV5-6,TRBJ2-1,-,-,CASSLSGGQFF,TGTGCCAGCAGCTTATCCGGGGGGCAGTTCTTC
TRBV4-2,TRBJ2-5,-,-,CASSQRLGGEEETQYF,TGTGCCAGCAGCCAGAGGCTGGGGGGAGAGGAAGAGACCCAGTACTTC
TRBV28,TRBJ2-5,TRBD2,few,CASSPHGLAGVETQYF,TGTGCCAGCAGTCCGCATGGACTAGCGGGAGTAGAGACCCAGTACTTC
TRBV28,TRBJ2-5,TRBD2,-,CASSASGRWETQYF,TGTGCCAGCAGTGCTAGCGGGAGATGGGAGACCCAGTACTTC
TRBV14,TRBJ1-4,-,once,CASSQPRLTTNEKLFF,TGTGCCAGCAGCCAACCTAGACTGACAACTAATGAAAAACTGTTTTTT
TRBV7-3,TRBJ2-7,-,-,CASSGFLATSYEQYF,TGTGCCAGCAGCGGTTTCCTGGCAACCTCCTACGAGCAGTACTTC
TRBV7-7,TRBJ2-5,TRBD1,-,CASSPTRDRGRETQYF,TGTGCTAGCAGCCCAACGAGGGACAGGGGGCGAGAGACCCAGTACTTC
TRBV11-2,TRBJ2-2,TRBD2,-,CASSLLAGNTGELFF,TGTGCCAGCAGCTTACTAGCGGGAAACACCGGGGAGCTGTTTTTT
TRBV4-3,TRBJ2-1,-,-,CASSPDWFSYNEQFF,TGCGCCAGCAGCCCGGACTGGTTCTCCTACAATGAGCAGTTCTTC
TRBV15,TRBJ2-1,TRBD2,-,CATSPGGGGGNEQFF,TGTGCCACCAGCCCCGGGGGGGGTGGGGGCAATGAGCAGTTCTTC
TRBV7-8,TRBJ2-5,TRBD1,-,CASSPGAGGEETQYF,TGTGCCAGCAGCCCTGGTGCAGGGGGCGAAGAGACCCAGTACTTC
TRBV7-9,TRBJ2-6,TRBD1,once,CASTSTRGLGANVLTF,TGTGCCAGCACTTCCACCAGGGGGCTTGGGGCCAACGTCCTGACTTTC
TRBV5-1,TRBJ2-3,TRBD1,-,CASSTDRGIDTQYF,TGCGCCAGCAGCACGGACAGGGGAATAGATACGCAGTATTTT
TRBV19,TRBJ1-2,-,-,CASSIEGLQVF,TGTGCCAGTAGTATAGAGGGACTTCAGGTTTTC
TRBV29-1,TRBJ1-1,TRBD1,-,CSAIWTGEAFF,TGCAGCGCCATCTGGACAGGGGAAGCTTTCTTT
TRBV9,TRBJ2-2,TRBD2,-,CASRGLAGDTGELFF,TGTGCCAGCAGAGGACTAGCGGGGGACACCGGGGAGCTGTTTTTT
TRBV4-2,TRBJ1-5,-,few,CASSSRQSNQPQHF,TGTGCCAGCAGCTCGAGGCAGAGCAATCAGCCCCAGCATTTT
TRBV23-1,TRBJ1-1,TRBD1,-,CASSPGRDREGITEAFF,TGCGCCAGCAGTCCCGGCCGGGACAGGGAAGGGATCACTGAAGCTTTCTTT
TRBV28,TRBJ1-1,TRBD1,once,CASSFRDRGPTEAFF,TGTGCCAGCAGTTTTCGGGACAGGGGTCCTACTGAAGCTTTCTTT
TRBV7-2,TRBJ2-3,-,-,CASSSARLASTDTQYF,TGTGCCAGCAGCTCCGCGCGCCTAGCGAGCACAGATACGCAGTATTTT
TRBV18,TRBJ1-1,TRBD1,-,CASSPRDRGRVSTEAFF,TGTGCCAGCTCGCCGCGAGACAGGGGGCGAGTATCCACTGAAGCTTTCTTT
TRBV7-6,TRBJ2-5,-,-,CASSLLARGGETQYF,TGTGCCAGCAGCTTATTAGCCCGAGGAGGAGAGACCCAGTACTTC
TRBV15,TRBJ2-2,TRBD1,-,CATSIRQGAAGELFF,TGTGCCACCAGCATCCGACAGGGGGCGGCCGGGGAGCTGTTTTTT
TRBV7-2,TRBJ1-3,-,-,CASSLLFAGGGNTIYF,TGTGCCAGCAGCCTCCTCTTCGCGGGGGGTGGAAACACCATATATTTT
TRBV5-5,TRBJ2-5,-,few,CASSLEAVSGTQYF,TGTGCCAGCAGCTTGGAGGCAGTTTCGGGGACCCAGTACTTC
TRBV5-8,TRBJ2-1,TRBD1,-,CASSSGQGGLNEQFF,TGTGCCAGCAGCTCGGGACAGGGGGGGTTAAATGAGCAGTTCTTC
TRBV6-6,TRBJ1-2,TRBD1,once,CASSPHRGGYTF,TGTGCCAGCAGCCCCCACAGGGGTGGCTACACCTTC
TRBV6-5,TRBJ2-1,TRBD1,-,CASSHPRQGINEQFF,TGTGCCAGCAGCCACCCGAGACAGGGGATAAATGAGCAGTTCTTC
TRBV28,TRBJ1-4,-,-,CASSTPHGTTNEKLFF,TGTGCCAGCAGCACCCCCCACGGGACAACTAATGAAAAACTGTTTTTT
TRBV5-1,TRBJ1-4,-,-,CASSNFRWGQDNEKLFF,TGCGCCAGCAGTAATTTCCGGTGGGGGCAGGATAATGAAAAACTGTTTTTT
TRBV6-6,TRBJ1-2,TRBD1,-,CASSSHTGDGSGYTF,TGTGCCAGCAGTTCTCACACAGGGGACGGGAGTGGCTACACCTTC
TRBV5-1,TRBJ2-4,-,-,CASSTGPGGNIQYF,TGCGCCAGCAGCACGGGGCCAGGGGGGAACATTCAGTACTTC
TRBV15,TRBJ2-3,TRBD1,-,CATSRQGPRTDTQYF,TGTGCCACCAGCCGACAGGGGCCGCGCACAGATACGCAGTATTTT
TRBV18,TRBJ1-3,-,-,CASSGTSESGNTIYF,TGTGCCAGCTCCGGGACATCGGAATCGGGAAACACCATATATTTT
TRBV7-2,TRBJ1-3,-,-,CASTSPYSGNTIYF,TGTGCCAGCACCTCTCCTTACTCTGGAAACACCATATATTTT
TRBV29-1,TRBJ2-3,-,-,CSVDPDSRGDTQYF,TGCAGCGTTGACCCGGACTCGAGAGGAGATACGCAGTATTTT
TRBV6-1,TRBJ2-7,-,-,CASSPTTSSYEQYF,TGTGCCAGCAGTCCCACGACGAGTAGCTACGAGCAGTACTTC